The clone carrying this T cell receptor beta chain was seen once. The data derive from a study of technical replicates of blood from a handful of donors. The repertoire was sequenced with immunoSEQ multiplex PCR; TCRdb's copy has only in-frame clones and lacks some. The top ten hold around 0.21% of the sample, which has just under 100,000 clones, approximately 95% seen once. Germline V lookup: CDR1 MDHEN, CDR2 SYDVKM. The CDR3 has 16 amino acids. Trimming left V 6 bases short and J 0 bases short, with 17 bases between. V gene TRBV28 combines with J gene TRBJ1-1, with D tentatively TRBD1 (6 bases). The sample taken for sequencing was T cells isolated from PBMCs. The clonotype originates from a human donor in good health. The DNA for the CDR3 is TGTGCCAGCAGGAGCCCTTGGACAGCCGTGAACACTGAAGCTTTCTTT. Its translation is CASRSPWTAVNTEAFF.